This T cell receptor (beta chain) appears in the sequencing data of a study of blood T cell repertoires in COVID-19. The study counted Cohort 3 donors as recovered given two negative PCRs, clearance, or symptom resolution. Per the germline V gene, CDR1 is MDHEN and CDR2 is SYDVKM. The J segment lost 6 bases and the V segment lost 6 bases, leaving 10 bases of the junction unmatched. The CDR3 is 15 amino acids. The assay was immunoSEQ multiplex PCR, and TCRdb's table has in-frame clones only and misses some. The data contain 150,000 or so clones, approximately 79% of them singletons. This chain joins TRBV28 and TRBJ1-2, with 10 bases lining up with TRBD1. The sample was PBMCs or T cells enriched from blood (not recorded which). The receptor was isolated from a woman aged 45-65 years who had recovered from COVID-19. CDR3 in amino acids: CASRPRDRGTNGYTF. The CDR3 DNA is TGTGCCAGCAGACCCCGGGACAGGGGAACTAATGGCTACACCTTC.